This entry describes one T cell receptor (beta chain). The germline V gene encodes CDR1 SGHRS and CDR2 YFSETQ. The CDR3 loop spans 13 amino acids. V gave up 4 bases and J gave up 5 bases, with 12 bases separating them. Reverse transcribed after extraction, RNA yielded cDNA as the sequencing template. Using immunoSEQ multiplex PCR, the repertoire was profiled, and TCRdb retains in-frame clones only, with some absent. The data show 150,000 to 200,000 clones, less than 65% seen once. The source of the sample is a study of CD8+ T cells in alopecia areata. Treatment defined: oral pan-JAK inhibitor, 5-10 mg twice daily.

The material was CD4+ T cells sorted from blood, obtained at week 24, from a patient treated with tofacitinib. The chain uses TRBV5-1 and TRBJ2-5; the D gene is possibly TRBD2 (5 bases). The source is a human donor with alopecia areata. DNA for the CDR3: TGCGCCAGCAGCCACGGGGATCGGGAGACCCAGTACTTC. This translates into CASSHGDRETQYF.